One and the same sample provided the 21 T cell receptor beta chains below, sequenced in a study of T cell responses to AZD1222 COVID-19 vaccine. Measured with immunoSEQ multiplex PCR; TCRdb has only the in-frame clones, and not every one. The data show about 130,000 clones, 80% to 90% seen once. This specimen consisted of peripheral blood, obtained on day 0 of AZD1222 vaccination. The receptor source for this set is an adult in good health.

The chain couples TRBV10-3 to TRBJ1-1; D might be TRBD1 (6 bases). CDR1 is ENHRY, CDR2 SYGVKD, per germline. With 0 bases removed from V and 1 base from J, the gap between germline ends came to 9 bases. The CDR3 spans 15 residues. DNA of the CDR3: TGTGCCATCAGTGAGTCGCAGGGGCGGAACACTGAAGCTTTCTTT. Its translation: CAISESQGRNTEAFF.

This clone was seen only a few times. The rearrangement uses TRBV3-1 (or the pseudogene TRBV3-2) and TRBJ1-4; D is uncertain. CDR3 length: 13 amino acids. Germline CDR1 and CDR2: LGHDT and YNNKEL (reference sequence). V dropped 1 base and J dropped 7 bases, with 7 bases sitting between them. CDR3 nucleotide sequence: TGTGCCAGCAGCCAAGTCCTAAGTGAAAAACTGTTTTTT. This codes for CASSQVLSEKLFF.

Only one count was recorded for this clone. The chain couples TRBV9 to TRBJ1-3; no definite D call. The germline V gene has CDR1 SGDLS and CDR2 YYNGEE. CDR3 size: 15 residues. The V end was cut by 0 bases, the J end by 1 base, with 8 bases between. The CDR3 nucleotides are TGTGCCAGCAGCGTAGCTGGGTTTTCTGGAAACACCATATATTTT. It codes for CASSVAGFSGNTIYF.

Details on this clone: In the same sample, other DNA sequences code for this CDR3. CDR3 DNA: TGTGCCAGCAGTTTAGGGTACACTGAAGCTTTCTTT. Its protein is CASSLGYTEAFF. The chain employs TRBV12-3 or TRBV12-4 and TRBJ1-1; no reliable D call. V lost 1 base, J lost 3 bases, and 3 bases lay in between. The CDR3 has 12 amino acids.

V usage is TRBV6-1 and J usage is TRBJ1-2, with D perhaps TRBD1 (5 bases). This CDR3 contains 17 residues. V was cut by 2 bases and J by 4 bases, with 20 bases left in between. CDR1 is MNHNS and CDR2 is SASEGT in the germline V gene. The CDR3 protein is CASSEMVTPGYVYGYTF. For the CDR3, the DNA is TGTGCCAGCAGTGAAATGGTTACGCCAGGGTACGTCTATGGCTACACCTTC.

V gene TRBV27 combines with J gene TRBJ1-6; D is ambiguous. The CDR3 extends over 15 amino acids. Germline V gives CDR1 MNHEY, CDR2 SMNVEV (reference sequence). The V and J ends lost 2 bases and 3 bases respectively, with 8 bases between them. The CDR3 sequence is CASSLTGYYNSPLHF. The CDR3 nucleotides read TGTGCCAGCAGTTTAACGGGGTACTATAATTCACCCCTCCACTTT.

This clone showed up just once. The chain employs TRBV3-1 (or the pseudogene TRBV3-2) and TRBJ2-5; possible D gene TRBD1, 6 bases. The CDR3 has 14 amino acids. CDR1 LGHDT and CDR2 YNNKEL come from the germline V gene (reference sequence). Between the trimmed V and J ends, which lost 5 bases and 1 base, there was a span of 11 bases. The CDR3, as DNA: TGTGCCAGCAGCTTACAGGGTGGCCAAGAGACCCAGTACTTC. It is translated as CASSLQGGQETQYF.

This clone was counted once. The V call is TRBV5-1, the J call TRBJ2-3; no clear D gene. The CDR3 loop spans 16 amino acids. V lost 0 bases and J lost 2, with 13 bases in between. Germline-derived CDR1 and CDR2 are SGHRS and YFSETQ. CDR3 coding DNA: TGCGCCAGCAGCTTGGACCCCCCTCTAAACACAGATACGCAGTATTTT. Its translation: CASSLDPPLNTDTQYF.

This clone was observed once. The CDR3 DNA reads as TGTGCCAGCAGCTTAGGCAGATCGTACGAGCAGTACTTC. Residues: CASSLGRSYEQYF. The chain combines TRBV7-9 with TRBJ2-7, with D hard to call. Germline values: CDR1 SEHNR, CDR2 FQNEAQ (reference sequence). Trimming pared 1 base from V and 4 bases from J, leaving 8 bases between. The CDR3 is 13 residues long.

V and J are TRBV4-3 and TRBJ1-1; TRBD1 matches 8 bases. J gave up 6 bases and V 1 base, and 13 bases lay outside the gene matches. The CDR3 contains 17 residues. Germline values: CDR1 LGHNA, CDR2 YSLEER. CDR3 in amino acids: CASSQVLDRGQGAEAFF. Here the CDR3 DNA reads TGCGCCAGCAGCCAAGTATTAGACAGGGGTCAAGGGGCTGAAGCTTTCTTT.

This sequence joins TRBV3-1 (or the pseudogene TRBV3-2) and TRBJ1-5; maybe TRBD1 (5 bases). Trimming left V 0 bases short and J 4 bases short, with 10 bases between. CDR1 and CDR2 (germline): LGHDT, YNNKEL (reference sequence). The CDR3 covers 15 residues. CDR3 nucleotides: TGTGCCAGCAGCCAAGATTGGGGGGGGAATCAGCCCCAGCATTTT. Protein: CASSQDWGGNQPQHF.

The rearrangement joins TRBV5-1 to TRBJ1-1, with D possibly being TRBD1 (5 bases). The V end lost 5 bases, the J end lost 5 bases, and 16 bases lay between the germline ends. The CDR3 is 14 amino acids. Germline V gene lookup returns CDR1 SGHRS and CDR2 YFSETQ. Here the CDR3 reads CASRPFQGGTEAFF. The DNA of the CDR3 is TGCGCCAGCAGGCCTTTCCAGGGTGGGACTGAAGCTTTCTTT.

CDR3 amino acids: CASSLEGTRGNYGYTF. Here the CDR3 DNA reads TGTGCCAGCAGCTTGGAGGGGACGAGGGGGAACTATGGCTACACCTTC. The genes are TRBV5-4 and TRBJ1-2; possibly TRBD1 for D (6 bases). This CDR3 has 16 amino acids. Germline V CDR1 and CDR2: SGHNT, YYREEE (reference sequence). Trimming stripped 0 bases from V and 2 bases from J, with 14 bases between.

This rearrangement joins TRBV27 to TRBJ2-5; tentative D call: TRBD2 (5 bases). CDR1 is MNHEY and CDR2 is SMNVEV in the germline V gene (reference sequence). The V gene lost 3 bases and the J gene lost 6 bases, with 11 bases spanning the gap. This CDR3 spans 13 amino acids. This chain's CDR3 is CASSLGFGKTQYF. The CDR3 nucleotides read TGTGCCAGCAGTTTGGGCTTCGGGAAGACCCAGTACTTC.

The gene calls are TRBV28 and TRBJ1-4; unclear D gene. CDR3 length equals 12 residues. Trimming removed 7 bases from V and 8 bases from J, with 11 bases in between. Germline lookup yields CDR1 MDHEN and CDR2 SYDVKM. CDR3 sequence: CASTNAREKLFF. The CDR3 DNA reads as TGTGCCAGCACCAACGCGCGGGAAAAACTGTTTTTT.

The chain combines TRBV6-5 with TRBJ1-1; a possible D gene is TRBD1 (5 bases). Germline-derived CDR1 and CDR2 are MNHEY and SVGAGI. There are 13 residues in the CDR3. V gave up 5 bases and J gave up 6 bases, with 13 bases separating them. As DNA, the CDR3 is TGTGCCAGCAGTCCGGTCAGGGAGTCTGAAGCTTTCTTT. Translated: CASSPVRESEAFF.

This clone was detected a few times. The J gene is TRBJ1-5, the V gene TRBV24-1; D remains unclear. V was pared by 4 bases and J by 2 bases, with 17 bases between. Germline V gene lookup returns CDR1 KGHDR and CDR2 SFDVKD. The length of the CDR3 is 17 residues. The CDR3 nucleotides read TGTGCCACCAGTGACTCGGACGGGGAGGCCGGCAATCAGCCCCAGCATTTT. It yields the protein CATSDSDGEAGNQPQHF.

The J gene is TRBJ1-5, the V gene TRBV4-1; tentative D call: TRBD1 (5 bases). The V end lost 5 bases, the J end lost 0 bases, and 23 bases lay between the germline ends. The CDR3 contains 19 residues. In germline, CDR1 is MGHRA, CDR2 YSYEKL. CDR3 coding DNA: TGCGCCAGCAGCGACTCGCGCCTCCGACGGGGGTTTAGCAATCAGCCCCAGCATTTT. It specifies CASSDSRLRRGFSNQPQHF.

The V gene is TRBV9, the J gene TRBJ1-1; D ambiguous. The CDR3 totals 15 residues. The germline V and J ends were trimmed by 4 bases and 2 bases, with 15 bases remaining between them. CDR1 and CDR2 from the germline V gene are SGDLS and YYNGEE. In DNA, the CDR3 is TGTGCCAGCAGCCCATCAACTCTTACCAACACTGAAGCTTTCTTT. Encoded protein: CASSPSTLTNTEAFF.

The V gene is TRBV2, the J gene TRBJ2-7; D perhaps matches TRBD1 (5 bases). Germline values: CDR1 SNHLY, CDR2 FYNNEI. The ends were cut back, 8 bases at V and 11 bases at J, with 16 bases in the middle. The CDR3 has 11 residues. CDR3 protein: CASAARAGKYF. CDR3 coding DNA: TGTGCCAGCGCCGCCCGGGCAGGGAAGTACTTC.

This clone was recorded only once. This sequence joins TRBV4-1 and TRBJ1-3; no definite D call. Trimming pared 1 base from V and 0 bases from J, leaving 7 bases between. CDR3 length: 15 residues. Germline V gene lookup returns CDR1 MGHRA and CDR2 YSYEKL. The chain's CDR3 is CASSQVQSSGNTIYF. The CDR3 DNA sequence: TGCGCCAGCAGCCAAGTTCAAAGCTCTGGAAACACCATATATTTT.